This TCR beta chain originates from a study of T cell repertoires in cytomegalovirus infection. As for the study in general: Both CMV infection and a matching HLA type were indicated by public TCR beta signatures. Whole-study findings and limits: Individuals carrying CMV plus the relevant HLA were identified by cumulative frequency of public TCR beta families. In two of eight donors, the top clonotype was HLA-C-restricted CMV-specific.

MiXCR was run by TCRdb on the reads, yielding one entry per CDR3 protein. In the table there are around 230,000 distinct CDR3 sequences, about 5.9% of which are singletons. This clonotype was seen many times. The antigen is unknown. CDR1 and CDR2 from the germline V gene are ENHRY and SYGVKD. The CDR3 runs 16 residues. The V and J ends lost 0 bases and 0 bases respectively, with 11 bases between them. The specimen was PBMCs. The V and J genes are TRBV10-3 and TRBJ2-5; D not certain. The receptor was isolated from a human donor in good health (CMV status not recorded). Some clones in this sample may be carry-over from other donors' samples. CDR3 residues: CAISESRKKYQETQYF. CDR3 nucleotides: TGTGCCATCAGTGAGTCAAGAAAAAAGTACCAAGAGACCCAGTACTTC.